This entry lists 10 T cell receptor beta chains sequenced from one sample in a study of blood T cell repertoires in COVID-19. Repertoires were generated with immunoSEQ multiplex PCR, while TCRdb's copy carries only in-frame clones and drops some. Among 250,000 to 300,000 clones listed, about nine tenths were seen once. The specimen sequenced was PBMCs or T cells enriched from blood (not recorded which). The receptors come from a woman aged 40 to 55 with acute COVID-19.

The chain joins TRBV4-1 to TRBJ2-5; a weak D match, TRBD2 (6 bases). The V and J ends lost 1 base and 2 bases respectively, with 11 bases between them. The CDR3 totals 15 residues. Germline loops: CDR1 MGHRA, CDR2 YSYEKL. CDR3 protein: CASSQVGLVQETQYF. The CDR3 DNA reads TGCGCCAGCAGCCAAGTGGGACTTGTTCAAGAGACCCAGTACTTC.

The chain carries TRBV6-1 and TRBJ2-3; D call uncertain. The CDR3 contains 15 residues. Looked up from germline, CDR1 is MNHNS and CDR2 is SASEGT. Trimming left V 3 bases short and J 0 bases short, with 10 bases between. The DNA of the CDR3 is TGTGCCAGCAGTGAGGCGGAAGTGAGCACAGATACGCAGTATTTT. It translates to CASSEAEVSTDTQYF.

This chain joins TRBV4-1 and TRBJ2-7; 9 bases line up with TRBD1. Germline lookup yields CDR1 MGHRA and CDR2 YSYEKL. V lost 4 bases, J lost 3 bases, and 7 bases stayed unmatched. The CDR3 consists of 15 residues. The CDR3 region has the DNA TGCGCCAGCAGCCTTTTTCCGGGACAGGGCTACGAGCAGTACTTC. It translates to CASSLFPGQGYEQYF.

The chain joins TRBV4-1 to TRBJ2-2, with D possibly TRBD1 on 5 matching bases. Germline CDR1 reads MGHRA; CDR2 reads YSYEKL. The germline V and J ends were trimmed by 8 bases and 4 bases, with 14 bases remaining between them. The CDR3 spans 14 residues. CDR3: CASQTGSGTGELFF. The CDR3 nucleotides are TGCGCCAGCCAAACAGGTTCGGGCACCGGGGAGCTGTTTTTT.

Regarding this clone: The same CDR3 arises from other DNA sequences in this sample as well. The J gene is TRBJ2-1, the V gene TRBV7-2, with TRBD2 matching 8 bases. From germline, CDR1 is SGHTA and CDR2 FQGNSA. This CDR3 contains 15 residues. The junction had 3 bases not matched to a gene; V was cut back by 5 bases and J by 0 bases. The CDR3, as DNA: TGTGCCAGCAGCCTAAGCGGGAGCTCCTACAATGAGCAGTTCTTC. Its translation is CASSLSGSSYNEQFF.

V usage is TRBV5-1 and J usage is TRBJ1-1; TRBD1 is a possible D gene (5 bases). Trimming shortened V by 2 bases and J by 0 bases, and 11 bases separated the two germline ends. CDR1 SGHRS and CDR2 YFSETQ come from the germline V gene. This CDR3 region has 15 residues. The CDR3 loop reads CASSFNGALNTEAFF. CDR3 sequence (DNA): TGCGCCAGCAGCTTTAATGGGGCCCTGAACACTGAAGCTTTCTTT.

The chain joins TRBV27 to TRBJ2-1, with 15 bases fitting TRBD2. The germline V gene encodes CDR1 MNHEY and CDR2 SMNVEV (reference sequence). The CDR3 totals 18 residues. J was trimmed by 0 bases and V by 7 bases; bases with no gene match: 7. The CDR3 loop is CASIRRTSGGASYNEQFF. Here the CDR3 DNA reads TGTGCCAGCATTAGAAGGACTAGCGGGGGGGCCTCCTACAATGAGCAGTTCTTC.

This clone was seen a single time. The chain carries TRBV7-2 and TRBJ1-3, with D tentatively TRBD1 (6 bases). CDR3 length equals 15 residues. The V end was cut by 5 bases, the J end by 2 bases, with 13 bases between. CDR1 is SGHTA, CDR2 FQGNSA, per germline. The CDR3 here is CASSRNTGTGNTIYF. DNA for the CDR3: TGTGCCAGCAGCAGAAACACAGGGACTGGAAACACCATATATTTT.

The V and J genes are TRBV5-4 and TRBJ1-2, with D possibly being TRBD1 (6 bases). V was cut by 4 bases and J by 5 bases, with 15 bases left in between. The CDR3 is 14 amino acids. Germline CDR1 reads SGHNT; CDR2 reads YYREEE (reference sequence). This CDR3 reads CASSDAGAPYGYTF. CDR3 coding DNA: TGTGCCAGCAGCGACGCGGGGGCCCCTTATGGCTACACCTTC.

As regards this clone: Other DNA sequences from this sample encode an identical CDR3 as well. This sequence joins TRBV5-1 and TRBJ1-3; 9 bases agree with TRBD1. Germline V gene data show CDR1 as SGHRS and CDR2 as YFSETQ. The CDR3 has 15 residues. V shed 0 bases, J shed 2 bases, and the junction held 0 bases outside the gene matches. CDR3 bases: TGCGCCAGCAGCTTGGACAGGGGGCCTGGAAACACCATATATTTT. It specifies CASSLDRGPGNTIYF.